This TCR beta chain was recorded in a study of blood T cell repertoires in COVID-19. The wider study: COVID-19 samples, acute and convalescent, were from the United States, Italy and Spain. PBMCs, B-cell-depleted T cells, or T cells provided the cDNA or gDNA that made up the material.

In the original analysis: Scientists estimated how many nucleated cells there were by amplifying reference gene primers. Here immunoSEQ multiplex PCR was the method, and the copy in TCRdb shows in-frame clones only, minus some. The D gene and trimming were derived from the DNA, and the V and J assignments and clone size from that table. Altogether around 190,000 clones are present, roughly 84% being singletons, with the ten largest covering about 13%. The V end lost 5 bases, the J end lost 1 base, and 11 bases lay between the germline ends. Germline CDR1 reads LNHDA; CDR2 reads SQIVND (reference sequence). There are 14 residues in the CDR3.

This chain uses TRBV19 with TRBJ1-1; D may be TRBD1 (5 bases). The sequenced sample was peripheral blood. The receptor was isolated from a human donor in a cohort sampled during active COVID-19. CDR3 region: CASSPLTANTEAFF. DNA for the CDR3: TGTGCCAGTAGTCCCCTGACAGCGAACACTGAAGCTTTCTTT.